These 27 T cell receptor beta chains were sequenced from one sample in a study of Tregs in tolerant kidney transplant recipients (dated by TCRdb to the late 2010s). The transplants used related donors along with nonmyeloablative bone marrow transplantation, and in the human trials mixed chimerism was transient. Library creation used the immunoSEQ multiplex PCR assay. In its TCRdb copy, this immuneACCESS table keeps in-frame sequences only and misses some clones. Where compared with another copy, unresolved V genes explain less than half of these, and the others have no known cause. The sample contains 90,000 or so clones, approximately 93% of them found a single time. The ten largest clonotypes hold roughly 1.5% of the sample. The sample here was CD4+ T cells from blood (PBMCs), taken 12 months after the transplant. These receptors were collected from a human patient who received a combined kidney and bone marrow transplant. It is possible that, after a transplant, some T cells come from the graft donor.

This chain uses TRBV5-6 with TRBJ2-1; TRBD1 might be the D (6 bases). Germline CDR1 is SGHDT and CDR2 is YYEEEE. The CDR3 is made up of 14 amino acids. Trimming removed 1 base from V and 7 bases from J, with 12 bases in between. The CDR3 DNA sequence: TGTGCCAGCAGCTTGTGGAACAGGGAAAATGAGCAGTTCTTC. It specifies CASSLWNRENEQFF.

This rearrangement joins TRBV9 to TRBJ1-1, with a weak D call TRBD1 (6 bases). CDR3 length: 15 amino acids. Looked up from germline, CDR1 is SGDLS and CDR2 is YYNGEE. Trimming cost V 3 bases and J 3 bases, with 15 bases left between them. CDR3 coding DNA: TGTGCCAGCAGCGCGGAGGGGGGGCTGGACACTGAAGCTTTCTTT. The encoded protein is CASSAEGGLDTEAFF.

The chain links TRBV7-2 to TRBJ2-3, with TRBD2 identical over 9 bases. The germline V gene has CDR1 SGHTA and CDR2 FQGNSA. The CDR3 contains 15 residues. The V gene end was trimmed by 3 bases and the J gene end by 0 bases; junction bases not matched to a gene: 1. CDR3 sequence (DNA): TGTGCCAGCAGCTTGCTAGCGGGAAGCACAGATACGCAGTATTTT. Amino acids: CASSLLAGSTDTQYF.

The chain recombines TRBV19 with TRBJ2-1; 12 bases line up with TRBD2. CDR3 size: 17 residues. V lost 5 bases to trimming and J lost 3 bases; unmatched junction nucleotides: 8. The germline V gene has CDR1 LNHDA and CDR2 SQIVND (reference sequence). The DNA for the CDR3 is TGTGCCAGTAGTCCTCGGACTAGCGGGACACTCTACAATGAGCAGTTCTTC. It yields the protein CASSPRTSGTLYNEQFF. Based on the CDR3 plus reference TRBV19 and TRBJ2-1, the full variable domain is DGGITQSPKYLFRKEGQNVTLSCEQNLNHDAMYWYRQDPGQGLRLIYYSQIVNDFQKGDIAEGYSVSREKKESFPLTVTSAQKNPTAFYLCASSPRTSGTLYNEQFFGPGTRLTVL.

As DNA, the CDR3 is TGTGCCAGCAGTTTAGGGACAGGGGCTACCTACGAGCAGTACTTC. This gives the protein CASSLGTGATYEQYF. The chain combines TRBV27 with TRBJ2-7; TRBD1 matches 10 bases. In germline, CDR1 is MNHEY, CDR2 SMNVEV (reference sequence). Trimming cost V 2 bases and J 2 bases; bases outside gene matches: 3. The CDR3 has 15 residues.

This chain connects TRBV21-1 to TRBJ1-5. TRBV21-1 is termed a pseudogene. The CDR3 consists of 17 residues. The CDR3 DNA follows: TGTGCCAGCAGCAAAAGGGGAGGGCGCCCTAGCAATCAGCCCCAGCATTTT. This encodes CASSKRGGRPSNQPQHF.

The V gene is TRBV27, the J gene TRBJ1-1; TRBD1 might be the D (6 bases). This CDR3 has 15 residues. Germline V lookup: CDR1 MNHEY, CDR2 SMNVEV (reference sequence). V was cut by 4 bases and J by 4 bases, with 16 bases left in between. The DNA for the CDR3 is TGTGCCAGCAGTTCCCAGGGGCAGTTGTTCACTGAAGCTTTCTTT. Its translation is CASSSQGQLFTEAFF.

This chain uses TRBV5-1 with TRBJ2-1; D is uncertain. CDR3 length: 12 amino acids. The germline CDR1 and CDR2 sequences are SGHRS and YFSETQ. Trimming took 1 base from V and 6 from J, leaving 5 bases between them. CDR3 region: CASSLLANEQFF. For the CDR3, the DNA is TGCGCCAGCAGCTTGTTGGCCAATGAGCAGTTCTTC.

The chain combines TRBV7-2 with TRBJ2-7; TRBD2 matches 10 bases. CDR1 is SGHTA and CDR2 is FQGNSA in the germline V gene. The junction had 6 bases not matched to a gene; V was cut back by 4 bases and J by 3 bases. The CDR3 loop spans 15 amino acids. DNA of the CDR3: TGTGCCAGCAGCTCTAGCGGGAGAAGGTTCTACGAGCAGTACTTC. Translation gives CASSSSGRRFYEQYF.

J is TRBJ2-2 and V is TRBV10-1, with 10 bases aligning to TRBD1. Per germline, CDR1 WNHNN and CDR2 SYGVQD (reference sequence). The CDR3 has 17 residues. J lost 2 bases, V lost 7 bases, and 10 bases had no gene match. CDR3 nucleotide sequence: TGCGCCAGCACTAAGGGACAGGGGACGATCAACACCGGGGAGCTGTTTTTT. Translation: CASTKGQGTINTGELFF.

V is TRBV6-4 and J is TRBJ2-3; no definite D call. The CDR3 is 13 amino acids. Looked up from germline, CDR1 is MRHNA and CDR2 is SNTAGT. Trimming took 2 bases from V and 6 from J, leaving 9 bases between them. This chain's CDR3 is CASSDPSADTQYF. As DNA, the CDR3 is TGTGCCAGCAGTGACCCCAGCGCGGATACGCAGTATTTT.

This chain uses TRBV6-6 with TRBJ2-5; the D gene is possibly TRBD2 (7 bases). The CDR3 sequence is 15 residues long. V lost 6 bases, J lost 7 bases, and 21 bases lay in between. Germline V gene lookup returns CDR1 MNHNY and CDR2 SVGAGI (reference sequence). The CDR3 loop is CASRPPTGGGGTQYF. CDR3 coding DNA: TGTGCCAGCAGACCACCTACGGGGGGCGGGGGGACCCAGTACTTC.

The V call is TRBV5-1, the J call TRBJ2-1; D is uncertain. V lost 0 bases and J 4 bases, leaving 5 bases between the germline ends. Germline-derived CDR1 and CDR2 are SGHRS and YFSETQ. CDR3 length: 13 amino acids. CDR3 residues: CASSLDSYNEQFF. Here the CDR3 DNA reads TGCGCCAGCAGCTTGGACAGTTACAATGAGCAGTTCTTC. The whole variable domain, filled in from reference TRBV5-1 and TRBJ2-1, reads KAGVTQTPRYLIKTRGQQVTLSCSPISGHRSVSWYQQTPGQGLQFLFEYFSETQRNKGNFPGRFSGRQFSNSRSEMNVSTLELGDSALYLCASSLDSYNEQFFGPGTRLTVL.

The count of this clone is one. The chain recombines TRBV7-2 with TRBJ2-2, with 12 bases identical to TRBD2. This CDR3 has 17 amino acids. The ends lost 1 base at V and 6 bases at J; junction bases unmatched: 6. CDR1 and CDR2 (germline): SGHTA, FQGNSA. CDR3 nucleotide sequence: TGTGCCAGCAGCTTAGAGACTAGCGGGAGTCTGGCCGGGGAGCTGTTTTTT. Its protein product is CASSLETSGSLAGELFF.

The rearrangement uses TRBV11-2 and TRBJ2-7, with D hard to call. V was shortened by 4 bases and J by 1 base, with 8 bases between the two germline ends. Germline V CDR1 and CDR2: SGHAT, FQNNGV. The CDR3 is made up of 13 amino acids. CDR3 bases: TGTGCCAGCAGCTCCCTGAGGTCCTACGAGCAGTACTTC. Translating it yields CASSSLRSYEQYF.

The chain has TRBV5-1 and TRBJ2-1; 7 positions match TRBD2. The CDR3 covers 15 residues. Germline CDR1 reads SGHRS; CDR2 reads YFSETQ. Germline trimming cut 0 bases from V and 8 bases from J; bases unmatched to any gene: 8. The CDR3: CASSLDGGRGYEQFF. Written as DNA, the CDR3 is TGCGCCAGCAGCTTGGATGGCGGGAGAGGTTATGAGCAGTTCTTC.

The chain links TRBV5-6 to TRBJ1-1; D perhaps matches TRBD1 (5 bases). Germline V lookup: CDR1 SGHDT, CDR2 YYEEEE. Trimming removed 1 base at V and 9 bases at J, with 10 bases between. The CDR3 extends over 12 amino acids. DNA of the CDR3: TGTGCCAGCAGCTTGTGGGGGGTAAAAGCTTTCTTT. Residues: CASSLWGVKAFF.

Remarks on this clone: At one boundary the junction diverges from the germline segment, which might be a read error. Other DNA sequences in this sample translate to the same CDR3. The CDR3 coding sequence is TGCGCCAGCAGCTTGGGGACAGGGACCTATAATTCCCCCCTCCACTTT. As protein: CASSLGTGTYNSPLHF. The chain couples TRBV5-1 to TRBJ1-6; 8 bases match TRBD1. Germline V gives CDR1 SGHRS, CDR2 YFSETQ. The CDR3 sequence is 16 residues long.

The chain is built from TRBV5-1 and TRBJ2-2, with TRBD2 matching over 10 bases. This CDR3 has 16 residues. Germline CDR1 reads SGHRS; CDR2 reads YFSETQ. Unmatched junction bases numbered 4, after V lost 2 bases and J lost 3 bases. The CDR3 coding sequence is TGCGCCAGCAGCTTTACTAGCGGGGCCTACACCGGGGAGCTGTTTTTT. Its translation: CASSFTSGAYTGELFF.

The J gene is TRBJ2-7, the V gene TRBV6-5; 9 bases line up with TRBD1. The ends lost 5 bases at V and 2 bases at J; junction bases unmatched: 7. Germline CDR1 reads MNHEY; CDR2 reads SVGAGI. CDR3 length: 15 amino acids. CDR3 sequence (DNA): TGTGCCAGCAGTCTACAGGGGGCCGGGACCTACGAGCAGTACTTC. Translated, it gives CASSLQGAGTYEQYF.

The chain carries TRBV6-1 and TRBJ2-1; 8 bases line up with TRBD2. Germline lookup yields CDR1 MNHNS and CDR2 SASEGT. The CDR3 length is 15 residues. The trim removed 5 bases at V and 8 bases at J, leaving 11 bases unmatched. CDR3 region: CASSTEYRTSHEQFF. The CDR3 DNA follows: TGTGCCAGCAGTACCGAATATCGGACTAGCCATGAGCAGTTCTTC.

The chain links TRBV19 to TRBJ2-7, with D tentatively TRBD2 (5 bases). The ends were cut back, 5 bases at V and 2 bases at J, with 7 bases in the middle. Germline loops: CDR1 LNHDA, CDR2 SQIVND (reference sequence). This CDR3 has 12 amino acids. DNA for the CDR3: TGTGCCAGTAGTTCGGGAACCTACGAGCAGTACTTC. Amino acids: CASSSGTYEQYF. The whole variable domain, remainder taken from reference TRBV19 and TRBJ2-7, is DGGITQSPKYLFRKEGQNVTLSCEQNLNHDAMYWYRQDPGQGLRLIYYSQIVNDFQKGDIAEGYSVSREKKESFPLTVTSAQKNPTAFYLCASSSGTYEQYFGPGTRLTVT.

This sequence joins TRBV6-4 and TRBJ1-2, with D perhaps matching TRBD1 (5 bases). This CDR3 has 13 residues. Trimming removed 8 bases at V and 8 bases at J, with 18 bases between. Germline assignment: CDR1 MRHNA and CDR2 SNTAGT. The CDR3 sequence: CASAEGSGSGYTF. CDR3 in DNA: TGTGCCAGCGCCGAAGGGTCAGGGTCCGGCTACACCTTC.

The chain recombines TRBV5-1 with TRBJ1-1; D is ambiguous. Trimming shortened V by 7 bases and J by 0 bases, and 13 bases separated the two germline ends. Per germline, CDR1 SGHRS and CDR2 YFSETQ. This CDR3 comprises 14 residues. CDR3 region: CASLPGHMNTEAFF. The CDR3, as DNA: TGCGCCAGCCTCCCAGGTCACATGAACACTGAAGCTTTCTTT.

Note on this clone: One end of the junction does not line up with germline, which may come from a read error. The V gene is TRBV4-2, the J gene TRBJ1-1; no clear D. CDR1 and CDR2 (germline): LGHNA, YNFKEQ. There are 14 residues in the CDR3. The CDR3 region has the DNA TGTGCCAGCACCCAAGTGGCAGGGAACACTGAAGCTTTCTTT. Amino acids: CASTQVAGNTEAFF.

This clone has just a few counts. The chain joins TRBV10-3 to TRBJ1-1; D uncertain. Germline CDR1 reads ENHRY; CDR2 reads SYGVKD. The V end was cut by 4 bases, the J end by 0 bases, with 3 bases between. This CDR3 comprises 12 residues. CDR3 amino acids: CAISAMNTEAFF. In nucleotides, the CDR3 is TGTGCCATCAGTGCAATGAACACTGAAGCTTTCTTT.

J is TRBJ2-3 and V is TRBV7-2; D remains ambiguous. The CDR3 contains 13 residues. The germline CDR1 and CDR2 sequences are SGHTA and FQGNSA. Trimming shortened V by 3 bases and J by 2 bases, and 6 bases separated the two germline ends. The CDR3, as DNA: TGTGCCAGCAGCTTTGGCTCCACAGATACGCAGTATTTT. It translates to CASSFGSTDTQYF.